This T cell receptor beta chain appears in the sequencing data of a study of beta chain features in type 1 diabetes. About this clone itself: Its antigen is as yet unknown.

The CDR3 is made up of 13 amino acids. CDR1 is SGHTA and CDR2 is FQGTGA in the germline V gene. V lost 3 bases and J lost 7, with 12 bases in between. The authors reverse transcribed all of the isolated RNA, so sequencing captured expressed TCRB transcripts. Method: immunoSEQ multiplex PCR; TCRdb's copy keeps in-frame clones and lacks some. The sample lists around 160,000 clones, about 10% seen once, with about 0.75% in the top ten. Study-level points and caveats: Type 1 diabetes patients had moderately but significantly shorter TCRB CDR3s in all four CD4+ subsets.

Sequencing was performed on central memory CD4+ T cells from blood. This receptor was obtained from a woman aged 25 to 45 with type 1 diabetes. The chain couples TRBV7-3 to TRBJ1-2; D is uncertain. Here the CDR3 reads CASSFARGSGYTF. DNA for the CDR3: TGTGCCAGCAGCTTTGCCCGGGGATCTGGCTACACCTTC.